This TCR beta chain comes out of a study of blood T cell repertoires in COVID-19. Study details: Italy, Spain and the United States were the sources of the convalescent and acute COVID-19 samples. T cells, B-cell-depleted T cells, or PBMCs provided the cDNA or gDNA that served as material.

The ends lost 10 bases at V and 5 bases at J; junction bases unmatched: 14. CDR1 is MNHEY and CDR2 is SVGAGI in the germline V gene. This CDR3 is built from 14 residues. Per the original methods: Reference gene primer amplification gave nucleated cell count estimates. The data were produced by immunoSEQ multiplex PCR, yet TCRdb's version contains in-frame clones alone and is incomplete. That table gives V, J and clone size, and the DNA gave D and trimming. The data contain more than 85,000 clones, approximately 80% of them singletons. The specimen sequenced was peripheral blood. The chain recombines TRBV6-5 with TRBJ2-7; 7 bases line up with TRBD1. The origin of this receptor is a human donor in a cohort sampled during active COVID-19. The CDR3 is CATDLQDRHHEQYF. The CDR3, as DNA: TGTGCCACCGACCTACAGGACAGGCACCACGAGCAGTACTTC.